Only a few counts were recorded for the clone carrying this T cell receptor (beta chain). Antigen unknown. Unique molecular identifiers were used in preparing the TCRbeta library. TCRdb passed the PCR reads through MiXCR, listing each CDR3 protein once. Of 250,000 to 400,000 distinct CDR3 sequences in the sample, over 20% were seen once. The sample originates from a study of T-cell reconstitution after alpha-beta-depleted transplantation in children. The length of the CDR3 is 16 residues. V was clipped by 7 bases and J by 3 bases, with 18 bases between them. Study-wide points: T-cell counts and diversity at one year post-transplant came mainly from newly produced T cells. About two months after transplant, alpha-beta T cells reportedly came from several hundred expanded graft clones.

The receptor was derived from a male patient under 18 who had a stem cell transplant for acute lymphoblastic leukemia, so the T cells may come from the graft donor. The chain couples TRBV12-3 or TRBV12-4 to TRBJ2-2; D possibly uses TRBD1 or TRBD2 (6 bases each). The input for sequencing was PBMCs, mostly from graft donor cells, taken 180 days after TCRalphabeta/CD19-depleted stem cell transplant. CDR3: CASTLGGQIYTGELFF. The CDR3 bases are TGTGCCAGCACTTTGGGGGGACAAATTTACACCGGGGAGCTGTTTTTT.